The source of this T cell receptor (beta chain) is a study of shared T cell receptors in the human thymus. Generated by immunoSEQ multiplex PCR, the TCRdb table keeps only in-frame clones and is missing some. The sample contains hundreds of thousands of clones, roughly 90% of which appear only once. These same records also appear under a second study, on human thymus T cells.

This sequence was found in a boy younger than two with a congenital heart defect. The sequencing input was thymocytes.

CDR3 sequence (DNA): TGTGCCAGCAGTTTATGGTCAGGGGGCGACGAGCAGTACTTC. Its translation is CASSLWSGGDEQYF. The chain couples TRBV27 to TRBJ2-7, with 8 bases lining up with TRBD1. The CDR3 contains 14 residues. Per the germline V gene, CDR1 is MNHEY and CDR2 is SMNVEV (reference sequence). With V trimmed by 1 base and J by 5 bases, 4 bases remained unmatched.